The 9 T cell receptor beta chains below were found in one sample sequenced in a study of monozygotic twins with cystic fibrosis. The protocol was immunoSEQ multiplex PCR, while the TCRdb copy is restricted to in-frame clones and leaves out a portion. The sample yields 30,000 to 40,000 clones, roughly three fifths seen once. Sequenced material: blood. The receptors here all came from a girl aged 10-17 years with cystic fibrosis.

V gene TRBV9 combines with J gene TRBJ2-1, with D perhaps matching TRBD1 (6 bases). V was cut by 4 bases and J by 1 base, with 9 bases left in between. This CDR3 is 14 amino acids long. In germline, CDR1 is SGDLS, CDR2 YYNGEE. The CDR3 region is CASSPQGSYNEQFF. Written as DNA, the CDR3 is TGTGCCAGCAGCCCCCAGGGGTCCTACAATGAGCAGTTCTTC.

In its sample, this clone was seen a few times. The V gene is TRBV30, the J gene TRBJ1-5; the D is unclear. V was shortened by 0 bases and J by 4 bases, with 7 bases between the two germline ends. Germline assignment: CDR1 GTSNPN and CDR2 SVGIG (reference sequence). The CDR3 covers 13 residues. CDR3 sequence: CAWSVSVNQPQHF. In DNA, the CDR3 is TGTGCCTGGAGTGTCTCGGTAAATCAGCCCCAGCATTTT. Full variable domain (remainder filled in from reference TRBV30 and TRBJ1-5): SQTIHQWPATLVQPVGSPLSLECTVEGTSNPNLYWYRQAAGRGLQLLFYSVGIGQISSEVPQNLSASRPQDRQFILSSKKLLLSDSGFYLCAWSVSVNQPQHFGDGTRLSIL.

The rearrangement links TRBV4-3 to TRBJ2-1; D call uncertain. V dropped 5 bases and J dropped 6 bases, with 5 bases sitting between them. This CDR3 has 11 amino acids. Germline CDR1 reads LGHNA; CDR2 reads YSLEER. The CDR3 bases are TGCGCCAGCAGCGGTGGCAATGAGCAGTTCTTC. Translation gives CASSGGNEQFF.

This clone has more than one count but fewer than ten. This chain connects TRBV10-3 to TRBJ2-3; D is unresolved. V lost 4 bases to trimming and J lost 6 bases, with 5 bases between them. The CDR3 consists of 11 residues. Germline-derived CDR1 and CDR2 are ENHRY and SYGVKD. CDR3 amino acids: CAISGKDTQYF. The CDR3 DNA is TGTGCCATCAGTGGTAAGGATACGCAGTATTTT.

This clone was detected once. This sequence joins TRBV4-3 and TRBJ2-1, with 11 bases aligning to TRBD2. The length of the CDR3 is 17 residues. Trimming removed 3 bases from V and 0 bases from J; junction bases left unmatched: 4. In germline, CDR1 is LGHNA, CDR2 YSLEER. In DNA, the CDR3 is TGCGCCAGCAGCCAGGGGACTAGCGGTAACTCCTACAATGAGCAGTTCTTC. It is translated as CASSQGTSGNSYNEQFF.

This chain joins TRBV4-3 and TRBJ2-5, with D possibly TRBD2 on 5 matching bases. The CDR3 consists of 16 residues. The germline CDR1 and CDR2 sequences are LGHNA and YSLEER. V was trimmed by 0 bases and J by 5 bases, leaving 16 bases between them. The CDR3 nucleotides read TGCGCCAGCAGCCAAGATAGGGCTAGCTTCATTGAGACCCAGTACTTC. Protein sequence: CASSQDRASFIETQYF.

Only a few counts were recorded for this clone. The chain links TRBV7-9 to TRBJ2-1, with D perhaps TRBD1 or TRBD2 (5 bases each). Germline CDR1 is SEHNR and CDR2 is FQNEAQ (reference sequence). Trimming removed 2 bases at V and 11 bases at J, with 19 bases between. This CDR3 region has 15 residues. CDR3 region: CASSLPGARGVKQFF. The CDR3 coding sequence is TGTGCCAGCAGCTTACCGGGCGCTAGGGGAGTAAAGCAGTTCTTC.

V and J are TRBV20-1 and TRBJ1-2, with TRBD1 as a possible D gene (6 bases). Germline values: CDR1 DFQATT, CDR2 SNEGSKA (reference sequence). This CDR3 has 11 amino acids. The V end lost 4 bases, the J end lost 7 bases, and 10 bases lay between the germline ends. In nucleotides, the CDR3 is TGCAGTGCTACCGGGGGCGTTGGCTACACCTTC. This sequence encodes CSATGGVGYTF.

This chain connects TRBV6-5 to TRBJ2-3; 7 bases line up with TRBD2. Germline lookup yields CDR1 MNHEY and CDR2 SVGAGI. The CDR3 runs 16 residues. Trimming at V came to 0 bases and at J to 1 base, leaving 4 bases not matched to a gene. As DNA, the CDR3 is TGTGCCAGCAGTTACTCGCGGGGAGGGGGCACAGATACGCAGTATTTT. Its translation: CASSYSRGGGTDTQYF.